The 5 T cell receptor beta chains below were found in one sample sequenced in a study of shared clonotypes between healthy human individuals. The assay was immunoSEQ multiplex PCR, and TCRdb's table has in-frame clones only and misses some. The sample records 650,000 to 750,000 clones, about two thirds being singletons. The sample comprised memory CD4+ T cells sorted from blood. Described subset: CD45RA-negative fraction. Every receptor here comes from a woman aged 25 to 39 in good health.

This CDR3 is CASSERIRSDQPQHF. The CDR3 DNA is TGTGCCAGCAGTGAAAGGATACGGTCGGATCAGCCCCAGCATTTT. The chain has TRBV6-1 and TRBJ1-5, with D unresolved. Trimming took 2 bases from V and 5 from J, leaving 13 bases between them. Germline-derived CDR1 and CDR2 are MNHNS and SASEGT. The CDR3 length is 15 residues.

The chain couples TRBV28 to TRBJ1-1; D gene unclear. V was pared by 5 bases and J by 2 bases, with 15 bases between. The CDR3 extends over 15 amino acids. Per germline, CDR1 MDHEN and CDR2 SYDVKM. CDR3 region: CASSILWTANTEAFF. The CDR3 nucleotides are TGTGCCAGCAGTATACTGTGGACCGCTAACACTGAAGCTTTCTTT.

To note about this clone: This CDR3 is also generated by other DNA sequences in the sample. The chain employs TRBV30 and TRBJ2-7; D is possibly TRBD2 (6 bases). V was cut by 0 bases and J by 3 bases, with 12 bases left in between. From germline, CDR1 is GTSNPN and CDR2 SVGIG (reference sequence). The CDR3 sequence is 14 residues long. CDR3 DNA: TGTGCCTGGAGTGTTGGCGGGACCCTCTACGAGCAGTACTTC. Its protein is CAWSVGGTLYEQYF.

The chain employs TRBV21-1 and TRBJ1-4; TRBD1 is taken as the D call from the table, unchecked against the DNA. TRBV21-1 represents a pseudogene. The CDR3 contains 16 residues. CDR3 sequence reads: CASRNEQGRTNEKLFF. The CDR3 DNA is TGTGCCAGCAGGAACGAACAGGGGCGAACTAATGAAAAACTGTTTTTT.

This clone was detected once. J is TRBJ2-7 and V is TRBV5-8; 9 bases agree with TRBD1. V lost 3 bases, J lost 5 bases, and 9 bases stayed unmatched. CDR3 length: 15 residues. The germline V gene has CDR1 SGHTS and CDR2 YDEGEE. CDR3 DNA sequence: TGTGCCAGCAGCTCTAGGGGACAGGGACTCGACGAGCAGTACTTC. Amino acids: CASSSRGQGLDEQYF.